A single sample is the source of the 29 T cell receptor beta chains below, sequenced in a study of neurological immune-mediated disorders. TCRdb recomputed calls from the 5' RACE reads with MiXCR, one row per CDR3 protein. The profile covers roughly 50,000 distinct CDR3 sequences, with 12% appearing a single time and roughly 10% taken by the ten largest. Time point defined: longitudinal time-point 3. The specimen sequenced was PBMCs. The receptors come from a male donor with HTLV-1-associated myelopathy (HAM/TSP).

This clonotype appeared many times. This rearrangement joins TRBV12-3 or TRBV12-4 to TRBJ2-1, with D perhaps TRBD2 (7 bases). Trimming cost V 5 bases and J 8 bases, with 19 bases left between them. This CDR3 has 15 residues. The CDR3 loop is CASSPSWGGLHEQFF. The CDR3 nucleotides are TGTGCCAGCAGTCCCTCGTGGGGGGGCCTTCATGAGCAGTTCTTC.

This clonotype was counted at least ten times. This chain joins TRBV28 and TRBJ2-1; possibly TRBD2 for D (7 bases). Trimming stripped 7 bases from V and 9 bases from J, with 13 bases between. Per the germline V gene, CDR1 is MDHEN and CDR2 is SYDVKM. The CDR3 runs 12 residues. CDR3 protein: CASTMRGGEQFF. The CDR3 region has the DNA TGTGCCAGCACCATGAGGGGGGGTGAGCAGTTCTTC.

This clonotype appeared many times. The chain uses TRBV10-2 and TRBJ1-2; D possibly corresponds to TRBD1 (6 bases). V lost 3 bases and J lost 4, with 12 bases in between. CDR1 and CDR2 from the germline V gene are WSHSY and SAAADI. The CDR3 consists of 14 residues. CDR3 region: CASSDLGGPYGYTF. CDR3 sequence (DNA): TGCGCCAGCAGTGATTTGGGGGGGCCCTATGGCTACACCTTC.

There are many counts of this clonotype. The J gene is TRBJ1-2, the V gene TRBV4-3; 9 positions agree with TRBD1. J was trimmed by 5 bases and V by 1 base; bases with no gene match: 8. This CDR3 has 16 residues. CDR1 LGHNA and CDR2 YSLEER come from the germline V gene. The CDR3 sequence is CASSQGGGQGLYGYTF. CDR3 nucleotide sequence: TGCGCCAGCAGCCAAGGGGGGGGACAGGGTCTTTATGGCTACACCTTC.

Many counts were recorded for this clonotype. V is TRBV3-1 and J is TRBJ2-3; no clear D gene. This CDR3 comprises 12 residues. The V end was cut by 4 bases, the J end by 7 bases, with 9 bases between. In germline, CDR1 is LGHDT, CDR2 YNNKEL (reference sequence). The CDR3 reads CASSLKANTQYF. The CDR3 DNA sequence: TGTGCCAGCAGCCTTAAGGCTAATACGCAGTATTTT.

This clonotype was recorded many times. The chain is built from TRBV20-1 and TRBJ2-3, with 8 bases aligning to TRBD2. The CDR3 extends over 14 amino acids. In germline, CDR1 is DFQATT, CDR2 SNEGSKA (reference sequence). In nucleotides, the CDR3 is TGCAGCCTCTTCCTAGCGGGCCACACAGATACGCAGTATTTT. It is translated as CSLFLAGHTDTQYF.

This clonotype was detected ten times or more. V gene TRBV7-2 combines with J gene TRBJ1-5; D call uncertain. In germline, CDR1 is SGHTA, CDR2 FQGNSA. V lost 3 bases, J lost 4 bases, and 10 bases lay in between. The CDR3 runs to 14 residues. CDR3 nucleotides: TGTGCCAGCAGCTTGCGGGTTCGGAATCAGCCCCAGCATTTT. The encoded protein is CASSLRVRNQPQHF.

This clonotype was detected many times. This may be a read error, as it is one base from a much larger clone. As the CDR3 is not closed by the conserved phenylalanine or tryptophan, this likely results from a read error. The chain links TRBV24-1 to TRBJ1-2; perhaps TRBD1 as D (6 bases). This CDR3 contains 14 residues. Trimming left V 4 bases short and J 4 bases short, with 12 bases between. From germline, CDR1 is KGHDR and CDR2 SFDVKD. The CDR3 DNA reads TGTGCCACCAGTGACCATACAGGGACCTATGGCTACACCATC. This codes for CATSDHTGTYGYTI.

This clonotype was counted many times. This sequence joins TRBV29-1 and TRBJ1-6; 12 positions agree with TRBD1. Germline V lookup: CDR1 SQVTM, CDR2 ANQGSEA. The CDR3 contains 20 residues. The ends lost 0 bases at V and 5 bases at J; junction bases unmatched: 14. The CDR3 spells CSVEDQPGTGGRADNSPLHF. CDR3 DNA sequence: TGCAGCGTTGAAGATCAACCTGGGACAGGGGGCAGGGCCGATAATTCACCCCTCCACTTT.

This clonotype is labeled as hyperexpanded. DNA of the CDR3: TGTGCCAGCAGCGCGACTAGGAGGACCCAAGAGACCCAGTACTTC. Protein sequence: CASSATRRTQETQYF. The chain combines TRBV9 with TRBJ2-5; maybe TRBD2 (6 bases). The V and J ends lost 3 bases and 1 base respectively, with 13 bases between them. Germline loops: CDR1 SGDLS, CDR2 YYNGEE. CDR3 length: 15 amino acids.

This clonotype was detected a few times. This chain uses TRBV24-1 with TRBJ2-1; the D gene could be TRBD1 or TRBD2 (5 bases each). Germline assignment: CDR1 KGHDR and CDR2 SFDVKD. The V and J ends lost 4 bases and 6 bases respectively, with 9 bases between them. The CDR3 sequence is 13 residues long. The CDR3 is CATSDGARNEQFF. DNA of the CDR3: TGTGCCACCAGTGACGGGGCCCGCAATGAGCAGTTCTTC.

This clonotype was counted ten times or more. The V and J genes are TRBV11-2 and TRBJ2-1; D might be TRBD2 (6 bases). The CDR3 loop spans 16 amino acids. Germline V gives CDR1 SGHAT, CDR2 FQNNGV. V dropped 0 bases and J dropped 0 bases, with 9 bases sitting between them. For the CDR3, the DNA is TGTGCCAGCAGCTTAGAGCCAGCGGGCTCCTACAATGAGCAGTTCTTC. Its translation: CASSLEPAGSYNEQFF.

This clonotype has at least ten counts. The CDR3 DNA sequence: TGTGCCAGCAGCGTCGCTTTTGAGACAGGGCTATACGAGCAGTACTTC. It translates to CASSVAFETGLYEQYF. The chain couples TRBV9 to TRBJ2-7; 7 bases align to TRBD1. This CDR3 spans 16 amino acids. Per germline, CDR1 SGDLS and CDR2 YYNGEE. The V gene end was trimmed by 2 bases and the J gene end by 4 bases; junction bases not matched to a gene: 12.

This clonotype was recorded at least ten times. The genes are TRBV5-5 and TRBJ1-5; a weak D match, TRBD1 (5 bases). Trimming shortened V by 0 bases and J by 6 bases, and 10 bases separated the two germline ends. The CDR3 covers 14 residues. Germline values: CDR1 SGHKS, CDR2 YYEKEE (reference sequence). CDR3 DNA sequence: TGTGCCAGCAGCTTGGTCCAGGGCAGTCAGCCCCAGCATTTT. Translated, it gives CASSLVQGSQPQHF.

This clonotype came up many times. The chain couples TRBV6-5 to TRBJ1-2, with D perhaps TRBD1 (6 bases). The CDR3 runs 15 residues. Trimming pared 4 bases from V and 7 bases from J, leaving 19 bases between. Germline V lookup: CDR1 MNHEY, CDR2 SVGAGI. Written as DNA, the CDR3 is TGTGCCAGCAGTTCTCAACAGGGAGTTTTGCTTGGCTACACCTTC. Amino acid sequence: CASSSQQGVLLGYTF.

CDR3 DNA sequence: TGTGCCAGCAGCGGGACTAGCGGGGGGGCCGGGGAGCAGTTCTTC. It yields the protein CASSGTSGGAGEQFF. The chain is built from TRBV5-5 and TRBJ2-1, with 16 bases identical to TRBD2. The CDR3 spans 15 residues. Trimming cost V 4 bases and J 10 bases; bases outside gene matches: 5. CDR1 and CDR2 (germline): SGHKS, YYEKEE (reference sequence).

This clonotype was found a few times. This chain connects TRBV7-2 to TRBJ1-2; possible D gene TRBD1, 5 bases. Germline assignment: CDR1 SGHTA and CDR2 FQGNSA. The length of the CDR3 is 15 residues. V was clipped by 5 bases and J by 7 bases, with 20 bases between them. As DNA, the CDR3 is TGTGCCAGCAGCCCCCTCTTCTCGGGGGTCGCTGGCTACACCTTC. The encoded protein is CASSPLFSGVAGYTF.

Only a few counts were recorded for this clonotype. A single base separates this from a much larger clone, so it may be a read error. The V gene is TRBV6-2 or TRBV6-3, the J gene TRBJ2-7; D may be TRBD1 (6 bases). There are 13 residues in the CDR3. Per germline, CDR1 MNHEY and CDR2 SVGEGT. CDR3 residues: CASTRTALYAQYF. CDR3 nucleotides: TGTGCCAGCACACGGACAGCCCTCTACGCGCAGTACTTC.

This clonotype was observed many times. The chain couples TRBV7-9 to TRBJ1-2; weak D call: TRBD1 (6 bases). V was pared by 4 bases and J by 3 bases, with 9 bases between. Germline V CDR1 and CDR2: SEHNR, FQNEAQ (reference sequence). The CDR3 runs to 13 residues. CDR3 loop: CASSSQGYYGYTF. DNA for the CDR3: TGTGCCAGCAGCTCCCAGGGGTACTATGGCTACACCTTC.

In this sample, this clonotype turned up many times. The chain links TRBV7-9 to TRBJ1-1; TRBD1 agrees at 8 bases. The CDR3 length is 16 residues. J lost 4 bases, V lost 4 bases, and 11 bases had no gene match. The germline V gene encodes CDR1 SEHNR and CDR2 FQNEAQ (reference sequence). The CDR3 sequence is CASSSTPGGRGTEAFF. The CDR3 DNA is TGTGCCAGCAGCTCCACTCCAGGGGGCCGGGGCACTGAAGCTTTCTTT.

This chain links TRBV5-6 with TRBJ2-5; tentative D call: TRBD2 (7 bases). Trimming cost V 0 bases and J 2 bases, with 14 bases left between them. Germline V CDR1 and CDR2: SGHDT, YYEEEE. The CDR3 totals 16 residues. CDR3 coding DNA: TGTGCCAGCAGCTTGGATCGGGGGGCGGGGCAAGAGACCCAGTACTTC. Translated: CASSLDRGAGQETQYF.

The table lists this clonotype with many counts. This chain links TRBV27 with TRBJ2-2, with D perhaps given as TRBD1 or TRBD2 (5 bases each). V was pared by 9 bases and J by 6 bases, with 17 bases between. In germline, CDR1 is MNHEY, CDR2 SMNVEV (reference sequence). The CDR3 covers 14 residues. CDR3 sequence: CASVGTASPGELFF. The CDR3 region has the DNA TGTGCCAGTGTTGGGACGGCATCCCCCGGGGAGCTGTTTTTT.

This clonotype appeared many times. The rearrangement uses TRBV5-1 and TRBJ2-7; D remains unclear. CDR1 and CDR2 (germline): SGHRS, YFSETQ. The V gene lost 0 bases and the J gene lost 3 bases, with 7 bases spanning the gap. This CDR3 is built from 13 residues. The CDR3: CASSLGGIYEQYF. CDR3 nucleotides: TGCGCCAGCAGCTTGGGTGGGATCTACGAGCAGTACTTC.

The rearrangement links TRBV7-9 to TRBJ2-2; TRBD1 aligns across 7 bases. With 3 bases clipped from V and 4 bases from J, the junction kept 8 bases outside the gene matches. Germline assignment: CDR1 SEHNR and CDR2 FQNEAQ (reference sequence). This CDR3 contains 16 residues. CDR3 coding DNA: TGTGCCAGCAGCTTTACAGTGGGACAGTTCACCGGGGAGCTGTTTTTT. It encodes CASSFTVGQFTGELFF.

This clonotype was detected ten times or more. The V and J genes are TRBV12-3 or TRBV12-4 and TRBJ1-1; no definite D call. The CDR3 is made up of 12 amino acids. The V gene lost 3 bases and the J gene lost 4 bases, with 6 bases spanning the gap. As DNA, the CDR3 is TGTGCCAGCAGTTTCCTGGCCACTGAAGCTTTCTTT. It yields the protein CASSFLATEAFF.

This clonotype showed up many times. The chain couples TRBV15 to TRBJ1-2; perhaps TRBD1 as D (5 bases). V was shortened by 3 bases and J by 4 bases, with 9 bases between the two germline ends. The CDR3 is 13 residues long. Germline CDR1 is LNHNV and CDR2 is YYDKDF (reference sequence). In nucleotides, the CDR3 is TGTGCCACCAGCAGTGCAGGGTTCTATGGCTACACCTTC. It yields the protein CATSSAGFYGYTF. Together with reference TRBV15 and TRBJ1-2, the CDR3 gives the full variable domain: DAMVIQNPRYQVTQFGKPVTLSCSQTLNHNVMYWYQQKSSQAPKLLFHYYDKDFNNEADTPDNFQSRRPNTSFCFLDIRSPGLGDTAMYLCATSSAGFYGYTFGSGTRLTVV.

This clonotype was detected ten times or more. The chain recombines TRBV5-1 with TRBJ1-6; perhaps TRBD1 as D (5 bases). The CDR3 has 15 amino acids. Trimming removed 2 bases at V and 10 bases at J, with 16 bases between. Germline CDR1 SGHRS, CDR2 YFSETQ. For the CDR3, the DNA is TGCGCCAGCAGCTTAGGGACCCCTCGGGACTCACCCCTCCACTTT. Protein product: CASSLGTPRDSPLHF.

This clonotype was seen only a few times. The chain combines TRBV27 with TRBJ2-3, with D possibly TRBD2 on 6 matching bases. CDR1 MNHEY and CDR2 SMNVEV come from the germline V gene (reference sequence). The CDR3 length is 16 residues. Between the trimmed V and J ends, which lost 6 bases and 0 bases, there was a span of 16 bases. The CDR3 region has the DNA TGTGCCAGCAGAGCCCTGGGACTGATTAGCACAGATACGCAGTATTTT. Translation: CASRALGLISTDTQYF.

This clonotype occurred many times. The CDR3: CASSLGTANTGELFF. The CDR3, as DNA: TGCGCCAGCAGCTTGGGTACAGCGAACACCGGGGAGCTGTTTTTT. The genes are TRBV5-1 and TRBJ2-2; D unresolved. CDR1 is SGHRS, CDR2 YFSETQ, per germline. V was shortened by 0 bases and J by 0 bases, with 6 bases between the two germline ends. The CDR3 length is 15 residues.